This is a list of T cell receptor beta chains from one sample in a study of cytomegalovirus exposure and HLA in healthy donors. Clones were read by immunoSEQ multiplex PCR, and TCRdb kept only the in-frame ones, dropping some. The sample includes under 70,000 clones, 80% to 90% seen only once; the top ten take approximately 1.5%. The specimen sequenced was PBMCs. These receptors were obtained from a woman under 30 in good health and CMV-seronegative. The CDR3 runs from the conserved cysteine through the conserved F or W. The D gene is left open where the match is weak. Size values are once, few and many counts, or a class for expanded clones, and some rows have none.

J gene: TRBJ2-2
V gene: TRBV19
D gene: NA
clone size: NA
CDR3 DNA: TGTGCCAGTAGTGCCTCGAACGGGGTTGGCGGGGAGCTGTTTTTT
CDR3 protein: CASSASNGVGGELFF

J gene: TRBJ2-1
V gene: TRBV27
D gene: NA
clone size: NA
CDR3 DNA: TGTGCCAGCAATCGGGGAGTCTCCTACAATGAGCAGTTCTTC
CDR3 protein: CASNRGVSYNEQFF

J gene: TRBJ2-7
V gene: TRBV15
D gene: TRBD1
clone size: NA
CDR3 DNA: TGTGCCACCAGCAGAGAAAAACAGGGGGTTGGATACGAGCAGTACTTC
CDR3 protein: CATSREKQGVGYEQYF

J gene: TRBJ2-5
V gene: TRBV30
D gene: NA
clone size: NA
CDR3 DNA: TGTGCCTGGAGTGTACAACTCGGGGAGACCCAGTACTTC
CDR3 protein: CAWSVQLGETQYF

J gene: TRBJ2-1
V gene: TRBV4-1
D gene: NA
clone size: NA
CDR3 DNA: TGCGCCAGCAGCCAACTTGAGGGCCCCTACAATGAGCAGTTCTTC
CDR3 protein: CASSQLEGPYNEQFF

J gene: TRBJ2-1
V gene: TRBV5-4
D gene: TRBD2
clone size: NA
CDR3 DNA: TGTGCCAGCAGCCCTCAGACTAGCATGTGGGATGAGCAGTTCTTC
CDR3 protein: CASSPQTSMWDEQFF

J gene: TRBJ2-4
V gene: TRBV10-3
D gene: TRBD2
clone size: NA
CDR3 DNA: TGTGCCATCAGTGAAGGGACTAGCGGGGGGCCAGGGGACATTCAGTACTTC
CDR3 protein: CAISEGTSGGPGDIQYF

J gene: TRBJ1-1
V gene: TRBV19
D gene: NA
clone size: NA
CDR3 DNA: TGTGCCAGCGCCCCGAAACAGGGATGGACTGAAGCTTTCTTT
CDR3 protein: CASAPKQGWTEAFF

J gene: TRBJ2-1
V gene: TRBV7-9
D gene: TRBD1
clone size: NA
CDR3 DNA: TGTGCCAGCAGCCAAGCATCCGGGACAGGTGGCCACAATGAGCAGTTCTTC
CDR3 protein: CASSQASGTGGHNEQFF

J gene: TRBJ2-1
V gene: TRBV14
D gene: TRBD1
clone size: few
CDR3 DNA: TGTGCCAGCAGCCGACAGTTACAGGGGGCGGATGAGCAGTTCTTC
CDR3 protein: CASSRQLQGADEQFF

J gene: TRBJ1-2
V gene: TRBV2
D gene: NA
clone size: NA
CDR3 DNA: TGTGCCAGCAGTGGTGCGGGAAACTATGGCTACACCTTC
CDR3 protein: CASSGAGNYGYTF

J gene: TRBJ2-1
V gene: TRBV6-1
D gene: NA
clone size: once
CDR3 DNA: TGTGCCAGCAGTGAAGCGGGGAGCTCCTACAATGAGCAGTTCTTC
CDR3 protein: CASSEAGSSYNEQFF

J gene: TRBJ1-1
V gene: TRBV21-1
D gene: NA
clone size: NA
CDR3 DNA: TGTGCCAGCAGCGACTTCAGGGGTAACACTGAAGCTTTCTTT
CDR3 protein: CASSDFRGNTEAFF

J gene: TRBJ2-7
V gene: TRBV10-3
D gene: TRBD2
clone size: once
CDR3 DNA: TGTGCCACAGGCGGGGGGGTTTTGGGCGAGCAGTACTTC
CDR3 protein: CATGGGVLGEQYF

J gene: TRBJ2-1
V gene: TRBV18
D gene: NA
clone size: NA
CDR3 DNA: TGTGCCAGCTCACCGATCGGGAGCTCCTACAATGAGCAGTTCTTC
CDR3 protein: CASSPIGSSYNEQFF

J gene: TRBJ2-5
V gene: TRBV4-1
D gene: TRBD1
clone size: NA
CDR3 DNA: TGCGCCAGCAGCCCAAGTTGGGGAGCGGGACAGGGGCCTCAAGAGACCCAGTACTTC
CDR3 protein: CASSPSWGAGQGPQETQYF

J gene: TRBJ1-4
V gene: TRBV5-6
D gene: NA
clone size: NA
CDR3 DNA: TGTGCCAGCAGCTCACAAACCCGCCACACAACTAATGAAAAACTGTTTTTT
CDR3 protein: CASSSQTRHTTNEKLFF

J gene: TRBJ1-1
V gene: TRBV5-4
D gene: NA
clone size: NA
CDR3 DNA: TGTGCCAGCAGCTTACTCGGGACTGAAGCTTTCTTT
CDR3 protein: CASSLLGTEAFF

J gene: TRBJ2-1
V gene: TRBV5-1
D gene: NA
clone size: NA
CDR3 DNA: TGCGCCAGCAGCTTGTCAAGCGGGACAAACAATGAGCAGTTCTTC
CDR3 protein: CASSLSSGTNNEQFF

J gene: TRBJ1-1
V gene: TRBV28
D gene: NA
clone size: NA
CDR3 DNA: TGTGCCACTTTTACAACTGAAGCTTTCTTT
CDR3 protein: CATFTTEAFF

J gene: TRBJ1-2
V gene: TRBV14
D gene: NA
clone size: NA
CDR3 DNA: TGTGCCAGCAGCCAAGAACTCCGAGGGGGCTACACCTTC
CDR3 protein: CASSQELRGGYTF

J gene: TRBJ1-2
V gene: TRBV9
D gene: TRBD1
clone size: NA
CDR3 DNA: TGTGCCAGCAGCGTAGACAGGGGTTACGGCTACACCTTC
CDR3 protein: CASSVDRGYGYTF

J gene: TRBJ2-2
V gene: TRBV11-1
D gene: NA
clone size: NA
CDR3 DNA: TGTGCCAGCAGCTTAGAGGAACGGGACACCGGGGAGCTGTTTTTT
CDR3 protein: CASSLEERDTGELFF

J gene: TRBJ2-3
V gene: TRBV4-3
D gene: TRBD2
clone size: few
CDR3 DNA: TGCGCCAGCAGCCAAGATCTAGCGGGGGGGCCAGATACGCAGTATTTT
CDR3 protein: CASSQDLAGGPDTQYF

J gene: TRBJ2-3
V gene: TRBV5-6
D gene: TRBD2
clone size: once
CDR3 DNA: TGTGCCAGCAGCCCGCGGGGGGGAGACACAGATACGCAGTATTTT
CDR3 protein: CASSPRGGDTDTQYF

J gene: TRBJ1-1
V gene: TRBV27
D gene: NA
clone size: NA
CDR3 DNA: TGTGCCAGCAGTTTATATCAGGGCCCCCTTAGAAACACTGAAGCTTTCTTT
CDR3 protein: CASSLYQGPLRNTEAFF

J gene: TRBJ2-1
V gene: TRBV11-2
D gene: NA
clone size: NA
CDR3 DNA: TGTGCCAGCAGCTTAGATCTTACGGGACTGCTTTATGAGCAGTTCTTC
CDR3 protein: CASSLDLTGLLYEQFF

J gene: TRBJ2-1
V gene: TRBV28
D gene: TRBD2
clone size: NA
CDR3 DNA: TGTGCCAGCACTGGACTAGCGGGAGGGTACAATGAGCAGTTCTTC
CDR3 protein: CASTGLAGGYNEQFF

J gene: TRBJ2-2
V gene: TRBV5-1
D gene: NA
clone size: NA
CDR3 DNA: TGCGCCAGCAGCTTGGGCGGGGTTTCGAACACCGGGGAGCTGTTTTTT
CDR3 protein: CASSLGGVSNTGELFF

J gene: TRBJ2-7
V gene: TRBV18
D gene: NA
clone size: NA
CDR3 DNA: TGTGCCAGCTCACCAGGAGCCGAGCAGTACTTC
CDR3 protein: CASSPGAEQYF

J gene: TRBJ2-2
V gene: TRBV5-1
D gene: NA
clone size: NA
CDR3 DNA: TGCGCCAGCGGCGGACAGTACACCGGGGAGCTGTTTTTT
CDR3 protein: CASGGQYTGELFF

J gene: TRBJ2-2
V gene: TRBV9
D gene: NA
clone size: NA
CDR3 DNA: TGTGCCAGCAGCGTAGGGACCGGGGGCGGGGAGCTGTTTTTT
CDR3 protein: CASSVGTGGGELFF

J gene: TRBJ2-2
V gene: TRBV6-4
D gene: TRBD1
clone size: once
CDR3 DNA: TGTGCCAGCGCGACAGGGGACACCGGGGAGCTGTTTTTT
CDR3 protein: CASATGDTGELFF

J gene: TRBJ2-2
V gene: TRBV18
D gene: TRBD2
clone size: NA
CDR3 DNA: TGTGCCAGCTCACCCCTAGCGGGGGCCACCGGGGAGCTGTTTTTT
CDR3 protein: CASSPLAGATGELFF

J gene: TRBJ2-2
V gene: TRBV30
D gene: TRBD2
clone size: NA
CDR3 DNA: TGTGCCTGGAGTGTATTCGGTTGGGAGCGGGGGACTTCCAAGTCGGAGCTGTTTTTT
CDR3 protein: CAWSVFGWERGTSKSELFF

J gene: TRBJ2-5
V gene: TRBV6-5
D gene: TRBD1
clone size: NA
CDR3 DNA: TGTGCCAGCAGTTACAGAACTACAGGGGTGCAAGAGACCCAGTACTTC
CDR3 protein: CASSYRTTGVQETQYF

J gene: TRBJ1-1
V gene: TRBV28
D gene: NA
clone size: once
CDR3 DNA: TGTGCCAGCAGTCCCGAGGACGGGGAGGTAGACACTGAAGCTTTCTTT
CDR3 protein: CASSPEDGEVDTEAFF

J gene: TRBJ1-1
V gene: TRBV19
D gene: NA
clone size: NA
CDR3 DNA: TGTGCCAGTAGTATAGTGCCGGGTCCCGGGGAAGCTTTCTTT
CDR3 protein: CASSIVPGPGEAFF

J gene: TRBJ1-1
V gene: TRBV15
D gene: NA
clone size: NA
CDR3 DNA: TGTGCCACCAGTACCCGTGGAGAGAACACTGAAGCTTTCTTT
CDR3 protein: CATSTRGENTEAFF

J gene: TRBJ1-4
V gene: TRBV6-5
D gene: NA
clone size: NA
CDR3 DNA: TGTGCCAGCAGTTACGGCAGGGGTGGCGAAAAACTGTTTTTT
CDR3 protein: CASSYGRGGEKLFF

J gene: TRBJ2-2
V gene: TRBV21-1
D gene: NA
clone size: NA
CDR3 DNA: TGTGCCAGCAGGCCGATACAGGGAGCCTACCTAAACACCGGGGAGCTGTTTTTT
CDR3 protein: CASRPIQGAYLNTGELFF

J gene: TRBJ2-6
V gene: TRBV4-3
D gene: NA
clone size: NA
CDR3 DNA: TGCGCCAGCAGCCAAGATTCGGGGAACTCTGGGGCCAACGTCCTGACTTTC
CDR3 protein: CASSQDSGNSGANVLTF

J gene: TRBJ2-7
V gene: TRBV27
D gene: TRBD2
clone size: NA
CDR3 DNA: TGTGCCAGCAGTTTTGGAAGCGGCGGGAGGGCCTACGAGCAGTACTTC
CDR3 protein: CASSFGSGGRAYEQYF

J gene: TRBJ2-2
V gene: TRBV27
D gene: NA
clone size: NA
CDR3 DNA: TGTGCCAGCAGCCGAAACGCCATCGGGGGTAGGACCGGGGAGCTGTTTTTT
CDR3 protein: CASSRNAIGGRTGELFF

J gene: TRBJ2-7
V gene: TRBV19
D gene: TRBD2
clone size: NA
CDR3 DNA: TGTGCCAGTAGTCGGACCGGGACTAGCGCCTCCTACGAGCAGTACTTC
CDR3 protein: CASSRTGTSASYEQYF

J gene: TRBJ1-1
V gene: TRBV28
D gene: TRBD1
clone size: NA
CDR3 DNA: TGTGCCACTCTACAGGGGGCGCACACTGAAGCTTTCTTT
CDR3 protein: CATLQGAHTEAFF

J gene: TRBJ1-5
V gene: TRBV7-7
D gene: NA
clone size: NA
CDR3 DNA: TGTGCCAGCAGCTTAAAAATGCGAGACAGTCATCAGCCCCAGCATTTT
CDR3 protein: CASSLKMRDSHQPQHF

J gene: TRBJ2-7
V gene: TRBV7-2
D gene: NA
clone size: NA
CDR3 DNA: TGTGCCAGCAGCTACCGGACAGACTACGAGCAGTACTTC
CDR3 protein: CASSYRTDYEQYF

J gene: TRBJ2-7
V gene: TRBV29-1
D gene: TRBD1
clone size: NA
CDR3 DNA: TGCAGCGTCGTGTCCACAGGGGGCCCCTCCTACGAGCAGTACTTC
CDR3 protein: CSVVSTGGPSYEQYF

J gene: TRBJ2-2
V gene: TRBV6-6
D gene: TRBD2
clone size: NA
CDR3 DNA: TGTGCCAGCAGACTCGGACTAGCGGGATCCGGGGAGCTGTTTTTT
CDR3 protein: CASRLGLAGSGELFF

J gene: TRBJ1-1
V gene: TRBV18
D gene: NA
clone size: NA
CDR3 DNA: TGTGCCAGCTCACCGAGAAGGAACACTGAAGCTTTCTTT
CDR3 protein: CASSPRRNTEAFF